This is a list of T cell receptor beta chains from one sample in a study of T-cell reconstitution after alpha-beta-depleted transplantation in children. In TCRdb, the PCR reads were re-called with MiXCR into one record per CDR3 protein. Of 500,000 to 600,000 distinct CDR3 sequences in the sample, around a third were seen once. Sequenced material: PBMCs from the stem cell graft donor, taken from the stem cell graft. The receptors shown here come from a human donor who donated a stem cell graft to a child with aplastic anemia. Both conserved end residues are part of each CDR3. Fields, in order: clone size, J gene, D gene, V gene, CDR3 DNA, CDR3 protein. A D gene is named only where the DNA matches it firmly. Size is omitted from some rows. Given values are once, few, many or a class for expanded clones.

>.|TRBJ2-5|TRBD2|TRBV6-2/TRBV6-3
TGTGCCAGCAGTTACTCGCCAAGCGGGGGGGCCCAAGAGACCCAGTACTTC
CASSYSPSGGAQETQYF
>few|TRBJ2-5|.|TRBV7-2
TGTGCCAGCAGCTTAGTTCGCTTACGGGGAACCGGAGAGACCCAGTACTTC
CASSLVRLRGTGETQYF
>.|TRBJ1-2|TRBD1|TRBV24-1
TGTGCCACCAGTGATCGGACAGGGGGCTCCTATGGCTACACCTTC
CATSDRTGGSYGYTF
>.|TRBJ2-1|TRBD1|TRBV12-3/TRBV12-4
TGTGCCAGCAGTTTAGGGGAGGACAGGGGTACCAATGAGCAGTTCTTC
CASSLGEDRGTNEQFF
>few|TRBJ2-1|.|TRBV29-1
TGCAGCGTTGGGTCAGGGGATGACGAGAATTGGTACAATGAGCAGTTCTTC
CSVGSGDDENWYNEQFF
>few|TRBJ1-3|.|TRBV7-2
TGTGCCAGCAGCGCCCGGGGTCTAGGAAACACCATATATTTT
CASSARGLGNTIYF
>.|TRBJ1-6|TRBD1|TRBV28
TGTGCCAGCAGAGGAGGACAGGCGCTAACTTCACCCCTCCACTTT
CASRGGQALTSPLHF
>few|TRBJ2-7|.|TRBV27
TGTGCCAGCAGTTCGGGCCCAGCGATCGCCTACGAGCAGTACTTC
CASSSGPAIAYEQYF
>.|TRBJ1-5|TRBD1|TRBV27
TGTGCCAGCAGTCAATACAGGGGTGTCGATCAGCCCCAGCATTTT
CASSQYRGVDQPQHF
>few|TRBJ1-1|.|TRBV21-1
TGTGCCAGCAGCAAAGCGGCAGACAGGGGGGAAACTGAAGCTTTCTTT
CASSKAADRGETEAFF
>.|TRBJ1-5|.|TRBV11-1
TGTGCCAGCAGCACTAGTGGTTCTGATTATAGCAATCAGCCCCAGCATTTT
CASSTSGSDYSNQPQHF
>.|TRBJ2-1|.|TRBV5-6
TGTGCCAGCAGCTTGAAGGCGAGTGAGCAGTTCTTC
CASSLKASEQFF
>few|TRBJ1-4|.|TRBV29-1
TGCAGCGTCGCCTTTGGTCCTGAAAAACTGTTTTTT
CSVAFGPEKLFF
>.|TRBJ2-2|.|TRBV11-2
TGTGCCAGCAGCTTACAAGGGGGGGCCGCCGGGGAGCTGTTTTTT
CASSLQGGAAGELFF